Presented here are 6 T cell receptor beta chains from one specimen sequenced in a study of blood T cells in healthy people across ages. Sample-barcoded 5' priming and a J-beta primer mix drove a second PCR of roughly 6 to 12 cycles. TCRdb re-called the 5' RACE reads with MiXCR, one entry per CDR3 protein. The data show about 510,000 distinct CDR3 sequences, roughly a quarter seen once. The sample also formed part of further work on T cells of mothers and their children.

Sample: blood. These TCRs come from a boy aged 2 to 9 in good health.

This clonotype appeared a few times. J is TRBJ2-4 and V is TRBV7-2, with D perhaps matching TRBD1 (7 bases). CDR1 is SGHTA, CDR2 FQGNSA, per germline. With 5 bases removed from V and 5 bases from J, the gap between germline ends came to 10 bases. The CDR3 is made up of 13 amino acids. Written as DNA, the CDR3 is TGTGCCAGCAGCGCGGGGACAGAAAACATTCAGTACTTC. Translated: CASSAGTENIQYF.

This clonotype was counted a few times. The CDR3, as DNA: TGTGCCAGCAGCCCCCGGACAGGCTCTGGGGCCAACGTCCTGACTTTC. It is translated as CASSPRTGSGANVLTF. J is TRBJ2-6 and V is TRBV9, with TRBD1 matching over 7 bases. This CDR3 is built from 16 residues. The V and J ends lost 4 bases and 0 bases, in that order; junction bases with no gene match: 4. Germline CDR1 SGDLS, CDR2 YYNGEE.

The chain recombines TRBV3-1 with TRBJ2-5; D perhaps matches TRBD2 (6 bases). Germline V gene lookup returns CDR1 LGHDT and CDR2 YNNKEL (reference sequence). With 6 bases removed from V and 3 bases from J, the gap between germline ends came to 20 bases. The CDR3 covers 16 residues. The CDR3 protein is CASRSSGAGGEETQYF. CDR3 nucleotide sequence: TGTGCCAGCAGAAGTAGCGGTGCGGGTGGTGAAGAGACCCAGTACTTC.

This clonotype has ten or more counts. The chain is built from TRBV7-9 and TRBJ2-2; 7 nucleotides match TRBD2. Germline V gene data show CDR1 as SEHNR and CDR2 as FQNEAQ (reference sequence). After removal of 5 bases from V and 4 bases from J, the junction contained 13 bases not matched to a gene. This CDR3 comprises 17 residues. CDR3 residues: CASSGGERPAFTGELFF. The CDR3 nucleotides read TGTGCCAGCAGCGGGGGGGAGCGCCCAGCTTTCACCGGGGAGCTGTTTTTT.

This clonotype was seen a handful of times. This may arise from a read error, as a much more abundant clone is one base away. The V call is TRBV30, the J call TRBJ2-7; maybe TRBD1 (6 bases). This CDR3 has 12 amino acids. Germline CDR1 GTSNPN, CDR2 SVGIG (reference sequence). DNA of the CDR3: TGTGCCTGGAGTGTACAGGGATACGGGCAGTACTTC. Its translation: CAWSVQGYGQYF. Combining the CDR3 with reference TRBV30 and TRBJ2-7 gives the whole variable domain SQTIHQWPATLVQPVGSPLSLECTVEGTSNPNLYWYRQAAGRGLQLLFYSVGIGQISSEVPQNLSASRPQDRQFILSSKKLLLSDSGFYLCAWSVQGYGQYFGPGTRLTVT.

Only a few counts were recorded for this clonotype. The chain is built from TRBV20-1 and TRBJ2-3, with 7 bases identical to TRBD2. CDR1 is DFQATT, CDR2 SNEGSKA, per germline (reference sequence). This CDR3 region has 15 residues. Trimming removed 2 bases from V and 0 bases from J; junction bases left unmatched: 5. CDR3 nucleotides: TGCAGTGCTAGACCCGGGACTATAAGCACAGATACGCAGTATTTT. It specifies CSARPGTISTDTQYF.